This TCR beta chain was obtained from a study of vaccination and CD4 T cells after COVID-19. In this sample, this clonotype turned up once. Its antigen is unidentified. Regarding treatment: approximately nine-day PBMC culture with coronavirus spike peptide pools or control peptides (ViraFEST assay). Researchers used the Oncomine TCR Beta short-read assay to sequence DNA from cultured CD4+ T cells. TCRdb itself ran the PCR reads through MiXCR, one entry per CDR3 protein. The table records more than 12,000 distinct CDR3 sequences, 50% to 65% of them present only once. The V and J ends lost 3 bases and 7 bases, in that order; junction bases with no gene match: 5. The CDR3 is made up of 15 amino acids. Germline-derived CDR1 and CDR2 are SGHRS and YFSETQ.

The genes are TRBV5-1 and TRBJ1-6; 9 bases agree with TRBD1. This sample comprised CD4+ T cells from blood, cultured in vitro, obtained before SARS-CoV-2 vaccination. This TCR was recovered from a human donor who had recovered from COVID-19. CDR3 bases: TGCGCCAGCAGCTGGGGACAGGGAGGAAATTCACCCCTCCACTTT. Protein sequence: CASSWGQGGNSPLHF.